The text below deals with one T cell receptor (beta chain). Its cognate antigen is unknown. Primers for the PCR totalled 60 Vbeta and 13 Jbeta. TCRdb keeps only in-frame clones here, not all; method: immunoSEQ multiplex PCR. The sample holds roughly 92,000 clones, about 7.6% seen once. The data were obtained in a study of cytomegalovirus exposure and HLA in healthy donors. Study-wide results and caveats: Per published reports, the classifier diagnosed cytomegalovirus status with high specificity and sensitivity.

The germline gives CDR1 SGHDT, CDR2 YYEEEE. The V segment lost 4 bases and the J segment 1 base; nucleotides outside the gene matches: 6. The CDR3 consists of 15 residues. The clonotype originates from a man aged 50-59 years in good health and CMV-seronegative. The sample taken for sequencing was PBMCs. V is TRBV5-6 and J is TRBJ2-5, with TRBD2 matching over 8 bases. Here the CDR3 reads CASSGERGSQETQYF. The CDR3 DNA is TGTGCCAGCAGCGGGGAGCGGGGGAGCCAAGAGACCCAGTACTTC. Full variable domain (missing parts from reference TRBV5-6 and TRBJ2-5): DAGVTQSPTHLIKTRGQQVTLRCSPKSGHDTVSWYQQALGQGPQFIFQYYEEEERQRGNFPDRFSGHQFPNYSSELNVNALLLGDSALYLCASSGERGSQETQYFGPGTRLLVL.